This TCR beta chain was documented in a study of blood T cell repertoires in COVID-19. About the research overall: From the United States, Italy and Spain came samples of acute and convalescent COVID-19. Sample material is recorded as cDNA or gDNA derived from T cells, B-cell-depleted T cells, or PBMCs.

Trimming left V 6 bases short and J 3 bases short, with 11 bases between. The CDR3 spans 13 residues. Germline V lookup: CDR1 MNHEY, CDR2 SMNVEV (reference sequence). Which cohort a participant joined came from the clinical history participants gave. Here immunoSEQ multiplex PCR was the method, and the copy in TCRdb shows in-frame clones only, minus some. The sample holds about 230,000 clones, about nine tenths seen once. This sequence originates from a woman aged 40-49 years with acute COVID-19. Sequencing was carried out using PBMCs or T cells enriched from blood (not recorded which). The chain recombines TRBV27 with TRBJ1-1; D is unresolved. The CDR3 sequence: CASRGSRDTEAFF. The CDR3 DNA reads as TGTGCCAGCAGGGGCTCGAGGGACACTGAAGCTTTCTTT.